A single sample gave rise to the 5 T cell receptor beta chains below, sequenced in a study of blood T cell repertoires in COVID-19. Profiling relied on immunoSEQ multiplex PCR, and the TCRdb table lists in-frame clones only, not all of them. The sample records tens of thousands of clones, 86% being singletons. The sequenced sample was peripheral blood. The receptors shown here come from a man in his forties or fifties in a cohort sampled during active COVID-19.

V and J are TRBV27 and TRBJ2-3, with 7 bases lining up with TRBD2. Germline values: CDR1 MNHEY, CDR2 SMNVEV (reference sequence). This CDR3 region has 15 residues. V lost 5 bases to trimming and J lost 3 bases; unmatched junction nucleotides: 8. As DNA, the CDR3 is TGTGCCAGCAGTCATCAGGGAGGGTTAACAGATACGCAGTATTTT. Translating gives CASSHQGGLTDTQYF.

This clone was recorded a few times. This chain uses TRBV12-5 with TRBJ1-1; 9 positions match TRBD1. Losses at the gene ends were 6 bases for V and 5 bases for J; bases not matched to a gene: 7. Germline V gene sequence: CDR1 LGHNT, CDR2 FRNRAP. CDR3 length: 14 residues. The CDR3 DNA reads TGTGCTAGTGGCGCGGGACAGGGTGATACTGAAGCTTTCTTT. Its protein product is CASGAGQGDTEAFF.

The V and J genes are TRBV3-1 (or the pseudogene TRBV3-2) and TRBJ2-5; 9 bases map to TRBD2. This CDR3 has 13 amino acids. Trimming removed 5 bases from V and 5 bases from J; junction bases left unmatched: 3. Germline V gene sequence: CDR1 LGHDT, CDR2 YNNKEL (reference sequence). The CDR3 is CASSFSGGETQYF. The CDR3 DNA is TGTGCCAGCAGCTTTAGCGGGGGTGAGACCCAGTACTTC.

The chain employs TRBV10-1 and TRBJ2-2; 7 bases are a match to TRBD2. In germline, CDR1 is WNHNN, CDR2 SYGVQD (reference sequence). V gave up 6 bases and J gave up 2 bases; unmatched junction bases: 3. The CDR3 has 14 amino acids. This chain's CDR3 is CASRLAENTGELFF. CDR3 sequence (DNA): TGCGCCAGCAGGCTAGCGGAAAACACCGGGGAGCTGTTTTTT.

The chain recombines TRBV29-1 with TRBJ1-6, with 10 bases that match TRBD1. This CDR3 comprises 13 residues. The J segment lost 7 bases and the V segment lost 6 bases, leaving 3 bases of the junction unmatched. Germline CDR1 and CDR2: SQVTM and ANQGSEA. CDR3: CSVWTGGNSPLHF. The CDR3 bases are TGCAGCGTCTGGACAGGGGGAAATTCACCCCTCCACTTT.